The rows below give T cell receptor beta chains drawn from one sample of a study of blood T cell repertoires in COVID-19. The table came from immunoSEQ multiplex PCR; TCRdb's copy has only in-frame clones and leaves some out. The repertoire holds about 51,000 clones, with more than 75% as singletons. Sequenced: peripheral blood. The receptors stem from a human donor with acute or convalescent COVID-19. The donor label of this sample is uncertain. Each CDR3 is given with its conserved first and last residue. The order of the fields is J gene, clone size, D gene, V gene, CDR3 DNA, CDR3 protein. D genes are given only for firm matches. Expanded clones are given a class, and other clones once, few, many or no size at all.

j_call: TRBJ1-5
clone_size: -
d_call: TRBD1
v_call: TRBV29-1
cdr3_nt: TGCAGCGTGCAACAGGGGAATAGCAATCAGCCCCAGCATTTT
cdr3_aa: CSVQQGNSNQPQHF

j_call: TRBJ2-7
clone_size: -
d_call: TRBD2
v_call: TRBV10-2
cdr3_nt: TGCGCCAGCAGTGAGTCATCAGCGGGAGGAATCGAGCAGTACTTC
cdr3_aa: CASSESSAGGIEQYF

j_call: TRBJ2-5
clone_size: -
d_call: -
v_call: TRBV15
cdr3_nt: TGTGCCACCAGCAGCGGGGGGCCCCAAGAGACCCAGTACTTC
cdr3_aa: CATSSGGPQETQYF

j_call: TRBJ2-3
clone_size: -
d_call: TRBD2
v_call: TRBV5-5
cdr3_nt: TGTGCCAGCAGCTTGGGCCTAGCGGGAGGGGAAGATACGCAGTATTTT
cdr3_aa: CASSLGLAGGEDTQYF

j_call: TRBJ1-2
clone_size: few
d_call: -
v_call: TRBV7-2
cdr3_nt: TGTGCCAGCAGCCTAAAATTGGCAGCGGAAGGGAGAGCTAACTATGGCTACACCTTC
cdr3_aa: CASSLKLAAEGRANYGYTF

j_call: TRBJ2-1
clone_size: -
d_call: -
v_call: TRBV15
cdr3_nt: TGTGCCACCAACCCCCTAGTACAGGGCCGCAATGAGCAGTTCTTC
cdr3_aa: CATNPLVQGRNEQFF

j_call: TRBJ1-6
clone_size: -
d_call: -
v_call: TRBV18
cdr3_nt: TGTGCCAGCTCACTTGGACAGAGCTCCTATAATTCACCCCTCCACTTT
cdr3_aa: CASSLGQSSYNSPLHF

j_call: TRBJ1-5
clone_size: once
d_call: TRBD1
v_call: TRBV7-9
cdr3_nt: TGTGCCAGCAGCTTAGGACAGGGAATATACCAGCCCCAGCATTTT
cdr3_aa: CASSLGQGIYQPQHF

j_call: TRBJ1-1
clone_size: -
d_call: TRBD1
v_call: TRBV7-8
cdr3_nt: TGTGCCAGCAGCTTACAACGGGACAGTTCCACTGAAGCTTTCTTT
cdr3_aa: CASSLQRDSSTEAFF

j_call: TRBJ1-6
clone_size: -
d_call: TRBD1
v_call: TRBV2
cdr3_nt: TGTGCCAGCAGAACGACAGGGGGCAATTCACCCCTCCACTTT
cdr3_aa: CASRTTGGNSPLHF

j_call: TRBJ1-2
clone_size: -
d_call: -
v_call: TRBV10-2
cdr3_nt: TGCGCCAGCAGTGAGAGCGCGGAGGGCTATGGCTACACCTTC
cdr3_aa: CASSESAEGYGYTF

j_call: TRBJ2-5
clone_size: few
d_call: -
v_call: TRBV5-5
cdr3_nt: TGTGCCAGCAGCGGCGGGCCGCAAGAGACCCAGTACTTC
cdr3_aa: CASSGGPQETQYF

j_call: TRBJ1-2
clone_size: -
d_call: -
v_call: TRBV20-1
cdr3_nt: TGCAGTGCTAGTTCAGGGAACTATGGCTACACCTTC
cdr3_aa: CSASSGNYGYTF

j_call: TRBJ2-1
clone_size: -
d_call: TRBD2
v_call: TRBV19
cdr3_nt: TGTGCCAGTAGTATCAGAGGGACTAGTGTCAATGAGCAGTTCTTC
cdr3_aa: CASSIRGTSVNEQFF

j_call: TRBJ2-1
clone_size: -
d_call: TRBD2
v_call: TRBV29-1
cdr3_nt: TGCAGCGCCGGGACTAGCGGGACCAGCTCCTACAATGAGCAGTTCTTC
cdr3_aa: CSAGTSGTSSYNEQFF

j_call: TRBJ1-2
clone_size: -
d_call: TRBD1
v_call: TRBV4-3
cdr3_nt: TGCGCCAGCAGCCAAGAGTGGGACAGTCCGCGGGCTGCCTATGGCTACACCTTC
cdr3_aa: CASSQEWDSPRAAYGYTF

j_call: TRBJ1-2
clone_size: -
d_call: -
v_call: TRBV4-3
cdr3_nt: TGCGCCAGCAGCCCTACACAGGGCTCCTTCGCCGGCTACACCTTC
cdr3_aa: CASSPTQGSFAGYTF

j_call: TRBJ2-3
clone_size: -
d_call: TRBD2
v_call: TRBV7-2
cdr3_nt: TGTGCCAGCAGCCCACTGCTAGCGGGAGTGGGGCAAGATACGCAGTATTTT
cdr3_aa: CASSPLLAGVGQDTQYF

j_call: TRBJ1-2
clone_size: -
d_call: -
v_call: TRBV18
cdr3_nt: TGTGCCAGCTCACCCCAGGGTTCCAACTATGGCTACACCTTC
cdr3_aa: CASSPQGSNYGYTF

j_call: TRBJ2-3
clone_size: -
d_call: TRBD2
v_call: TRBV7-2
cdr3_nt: TGTGCCAGCAGCTTAGCACCGGGACTAGCAGATACGCAGTATTTT
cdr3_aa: CASSLAPGLADTQYF

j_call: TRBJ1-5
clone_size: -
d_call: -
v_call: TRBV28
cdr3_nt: TGTGCCAGCAGTTTGTTTGGGGGGGTTTGGCCCCAGCATTTT
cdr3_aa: CASSLFGGVWPQHF

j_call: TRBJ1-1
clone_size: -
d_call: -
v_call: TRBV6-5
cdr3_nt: TGTGCCAGCAGAACATCAATGAACACTGAAGCTTTCTTT
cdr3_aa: CASRTSMNTEAFF

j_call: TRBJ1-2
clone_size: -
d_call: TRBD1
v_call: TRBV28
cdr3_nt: TGTGCCAGCAGTTTCCCGGGACAGGGGGCACGTGGCTACACCTTC
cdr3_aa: CASSFPGQGARGYTF

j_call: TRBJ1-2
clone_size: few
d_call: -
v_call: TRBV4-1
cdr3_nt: TGCGCCAGCAGCCAAGATCAATCACAGGGATTTGACTATGGCTACACCTTC
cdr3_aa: CASSQDQSQGFDYGYTF

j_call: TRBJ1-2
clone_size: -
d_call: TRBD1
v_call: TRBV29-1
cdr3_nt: TGCAGCGTTGCCCTAGGACAGGACTATGGCTACACCTTC
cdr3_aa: CSVALGQDYGYTF

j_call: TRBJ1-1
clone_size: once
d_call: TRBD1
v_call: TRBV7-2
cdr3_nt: TGTGCCAGCAGCTTATTTGACAGGGACACTGAAGCTTTCTTT
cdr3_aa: CASSLFDRDTEAFF

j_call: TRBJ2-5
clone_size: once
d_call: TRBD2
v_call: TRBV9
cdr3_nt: TGTGCCAGCAGCCCCTACGGGGGGAGTGAAGAGACCCAGTACTTC
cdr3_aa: CASSPYGGSEETQYF

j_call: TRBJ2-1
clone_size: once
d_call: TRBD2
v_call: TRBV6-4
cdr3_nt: TGTGCCAGCAGCGCCGGGACTAGCGGTGAGCAGTTCTTC
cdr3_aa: CASSAGTSGEQFF

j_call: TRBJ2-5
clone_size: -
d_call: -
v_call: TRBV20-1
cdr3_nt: TGCAGTACCGCGCGAGGAGAGACCCAGTACTTC
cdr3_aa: CSTARGETQYF

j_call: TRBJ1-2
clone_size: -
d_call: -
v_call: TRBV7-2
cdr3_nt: TGTGCCAGCAGCTTAGGAGGCTGGGGAGGGACTGGCTACACCTTC
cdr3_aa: CASSLGGWGGTGYTF

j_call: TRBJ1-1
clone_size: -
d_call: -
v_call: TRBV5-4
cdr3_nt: TGTGCCAGCAGCTCCACGGGGGTTTGGACTGAAGCTTTCTTT
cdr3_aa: CASSSTGVWTEAFF

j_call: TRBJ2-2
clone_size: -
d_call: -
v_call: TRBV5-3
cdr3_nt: TGTGCCAGAAGTTCGCCTGAGCGGGCGGAAAACACCGGGGAGCTGTTTTTT
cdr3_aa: CARSSPERAENTGELFF

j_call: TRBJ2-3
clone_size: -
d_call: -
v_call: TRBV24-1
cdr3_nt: TGTGCCACCAGTGATAAGACTAGGGCTAGCACAGATACGCAGTATTTT
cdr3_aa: CATSDKTRASTDTQYF

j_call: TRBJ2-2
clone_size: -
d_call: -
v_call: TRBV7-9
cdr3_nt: TGTGCCAGCAGCTTAGTTCCGTGGGGGCTTGGCGGGGAGCTGTTTTTT
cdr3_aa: CASSLVPWGLGGELFF

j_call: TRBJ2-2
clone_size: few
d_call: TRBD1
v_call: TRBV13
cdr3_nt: TGTGCCAGCAGCTTTACAGGGGGCGCCGGGGAGCTGTTTTTT
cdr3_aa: CASSFTGGAGELFF

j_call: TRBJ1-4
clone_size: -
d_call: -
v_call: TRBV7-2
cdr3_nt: TGTGCCAGCAGCTTAGCGGGTGGGGGGTATGAAAAACTGTTTTTT
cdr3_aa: CASSLAGGGYEKLFF

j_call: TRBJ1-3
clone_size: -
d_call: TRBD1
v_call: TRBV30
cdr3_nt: TGTGCACGCGGACAGGGGAGTAACACCATATATTTT
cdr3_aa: CARGQGSNTIYF

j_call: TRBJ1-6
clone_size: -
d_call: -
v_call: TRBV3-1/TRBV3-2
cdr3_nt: TGTGCCAGCAGCAATTACGGTCAGGGTAGGAATTCACCCCTCCACTTT
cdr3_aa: CASSNYGQGRNSPLHF

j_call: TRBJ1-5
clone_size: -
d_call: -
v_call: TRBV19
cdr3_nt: TGTGCCAGTAGTATCCTCGGGCAGCCCCAGCATTTT
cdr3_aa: CASSILGQPQHF

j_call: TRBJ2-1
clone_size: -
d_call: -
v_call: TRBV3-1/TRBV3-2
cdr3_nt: TGTGCCAGCAGCCCCTTTGCGGGAAGGGCCAAATGTGAGCAGTTCTTC
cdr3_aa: CASSPFAGRAKCEQFF